Below, 15 T cell receptor beta chains from the same sample are listed, as sequenced in a study of T cell changes during pregnancy in multiple sclerosis. Sequencing was performed with immunoSEQ multiplex PCR; in TCRdb, only in-frame clones are kept and a portion is missing. Of about 89,000 clones in the sample, over 85% are singletons; the top ten hold about 1.6%. The sequenced sample was peripheral blood, obtained after pregnancy. Source of these receptors: a female donor in good health, enrolled as a control in a pregnancy study.

This rearrangement joins TRBV30 to TRBJ2-5; 11 positions agree with TRBD2. The CDR3 runs to 17 residues. Trimming took 2 bases from V and 5 from J; bases not matched to a gene: 13. Germline V gene sequence: CDR1 GTSNPN, CDR2 SVGIG (reference sequence). The CDR3 is CAWSTGTSGSGGETQYF. The CDR3 DNA reads TGTGCCTGGAGTACGGGAACTAGCGGGAGTGGGGGGGAGACCCAGTACTTC.

The chain is built from TRBV5-1 and TRBJ2-2, with D perhaps TRBD2 (7 bases). The germline gives CDR1 SGHRS, CDR2 YFSETQ. The CDR3 spans 17 residues. With 1 base removed from V and 2 bases from J, the gap between germline ends came to 15 bases. The CDR3 loop reads CASSLTGGGGNTGELFF. In nucleotides, the CDR3 is TGCGCCAGCAGCTTGACCGGTGGGGGGGGCAACACCGGGGAGCTGTTTTTT.

This chain uses TRBV28 with TRBJ2-7; no firm D call. The CDR3 runs 16 residues. V lost 4 bases, J lost 1 base, and 17 bases lay in between. The germline CDR1 and CDR2 sequences are MDHEN and SYDVKM. The CDR3 protein is CASSYPRGGFSYEQYF. The CDR3, as DNA: TGTGCCAGCAGTTACCCGCGAGGTGGTTTTTCCTACGAGCAGTACTTC.

This sequence joins TRBV29-1 and TRBJ2-5; a weak D match, TRBD2 (6 bases). CDR1 SQVTM and CDR2 ANQGSEA come from the germline V gene. V was pared by 6 bases and J by 3 bases, with 11 bases between. The CDR3 contains 12 residues. CDR3 DNA: TGCAGCGTCGCATCGGGGGAAGAGACCCAGTACTTC. As protein: CSVASGEETQYF.

V and J are TRBV27 and TRBJ2-2; D gene ambiguous. Deletions cut 1 base from V and 0 bases from J, with 9 bases between. CDR1 MNHEY and CDR2 SMNVEV come from the germline V gene (reference sequence). The CDR3 is 16 residues long. CDR3 region: CASSLFYLANTGELFF. The DNA for the CDR3 is TGTGCCAGCAGTTTATTCTATCTCGCGAACACCGGGGAGCTGTTTTTT.

V is TRBV5-1 and J is TRBJ1-2; D is uncertain. Germline V CDR1 and CDR2: SGHRS, YFSETQ. The CDR3 runs to 13 residues. Trimming shortened V by 0 bases and J by 4 bases, and 7 bases separated the two germline ends. CDR3: CASSLEPSYGYTF. The CDR3 nucleotides read TGCGCCAGCAGCTTGGAACCCAGCTATGGCTACACCTTC.

The chain employs TRBV5-8 and TRBJ1-3; the D gene is possibly TRBD1 (5 bases). With 0 bases removed from V and 2 bases from J, the gap between germline ends came to 6 bases. The germline gives CDR1 SGHTS, CDR2 YDEGEE. The CDR3 has 14 amino acids. The CDR3 coding sequence is TGTGCCAGCAGCTTGGAACAGGCTGGAAACACCATATATTTT. Protein: CASSLEQAGNTIYF.

The rearrangement uses TRBV15 and TRBJ1-3; tentatively, D is TRBD1 (5 bases). The CDR3 is 15 residues long. V was cut by 3 bases and J by 2 bases, with 11 bases left in between. Germline assignment: CDR1 LNHNV and CDR2 YYDKDF (reference sequence). CDR3 DNA: TGTGCCACCAGCAGGGATCAGGGTGCTGGAAACACCATATATTTT. This translates into CATSRDQGAGNTIYF.

The CDR3 here is CASSLQGREDYEQYF. CDR3 sequence (DNA): TGCGCCAGCAGCCTGCAGGGGCGGGAGGACTACGAGCAGTACTTC. This sequence joins TRBV4-1 and TRBJ2-7, with TRBD2 identical over 8 bases. With V trimmed by 4 bases and J by 3 bases, 8 bases remained unmatched. The CDR3 consists of 15 residues. Per the germline V gene, CDR1 is MGHRA and CDR2 is YSYEKL.

The V and J genes are TRBV7-8 and TRBJ1-5; no definite D call. The V gene lost 5 bases and the J gene lost 1 base, with 15 bases spanning the gap. Germline V gene sequence: CDR1 SGHVS, CDR2 FQNEAQ. This CDR3 is 16 amino acids long. The CDR3 DNA reads TGTGCCAGCAGCCTCGGGTTTCGGGAGAGCAATCAGCCCCAGCATTTT. Its translation is CASSLGFRESNQPQHF.

The chain is built from TRBV5-6 and TRBJ2-5, with a possible D match to TRBD1 (7 bases). CDR3 length equals 17 residues. Trimming cost V 1 base and J 4 bases, with 20 bases left between them. The germline gives CDR1 SGHDT, CDR2 YYEEEE. CDR3 sequence: CASSLNGQGGRIETQYF. DNA for the CDR3: TGTGCCAGCAGCTTGAACGGCCAGGGGGGACGCATAGAGACCCAGTACTTC.

The V call is TRBV19, the J call TRBJ1-1, with 11 bases matching TRBD1. In germline, CDR1 is LNHDA, CDR2 SQIVND (reference sequence). V lost 4 bases and J lost 5; bases outside the gene matches: 3. This CDR3 spans 14 amino acids. The CDR3 nucleotides read TGTGCCAGTAGTACCGGGACAGGGGGTACTGAAGCTTTCTTT. This codes for CASSTGTGGTEAFF. Full variable domain (rest looked up from reference TRBV19 and TRBJ1-1): DGGITQSPKYLFRKEGQNVTLSCEQNLNHDAMYWYRQDPGQGLRLIYYSQIVNDFQKGDIAEGYSVSREKKESFPLTVTSAQKNPTAFYLCASSTGTGGTEAFFGQGTRLTVV.

The chain has TRBV6-1 and TRBJ2-7; D is possibly TRBD1 (6 bases). The CDR3 extends over 14 amino acids. Trimming removed 5 bases from V and 4 bases from J, with 15 bases in between. Germline V gene lookup returns CDR1 MNHNS and CDR2 SASEGT. The CDR3 region has the DNA TGTGCCAGCAGTAACACAGGGACATGGTACGAGCAGTACTTC. It is translated as CASSNTGTWYEQYF.

This chain joins TRBV2 and TRBJ2-1; a weak D match, TRBD2 (6 bases). The CDR3 totals 14 residues. V was cut by 6 bases and J by 0 bases, with 9 bases left in between. From germline, CDR1 is SNHLY and CDR2 FYNNEI. As DNA, the CDR3 is TGTGCCAGCAGACGGGGGAGCTCCTACAATGAGCAGTTCTTC. This gives the protein CASRRGSSYNEQFF.

The chain joins TRBV5-4 to TRBJ1-1; D possibly corresponds to TRBD1 (5 bases). Trimming pared 3 bases from V and 4 bases from J, leaving 16 bases between. The length of the CDR3 is 15 residues. Looked up from germline, CDR1 is SGHNT and CDR2 is YYREEE (reference sequence). The CDR3 DNA follows: TGTGCCAGCAGCTACGGGGGGGGTAGGGGCACTGAAGCTTTCTTT. Translated, it gives CASSYGGGRGTEAFF. The full variable domain, in which reference TRBV5-4 and TRBJ1-1 provide the parts outside the CDR3, is ETGVTQSPTHLIKTRGQQVTLRCSSQSGHNTVSWYQQALGQGPQFIFQYYREEENGRGNFPPRFSGLQFPNYSSELNVNALELDDSALYLCASSYGGGRGTEAFFGQGTRLTVV.